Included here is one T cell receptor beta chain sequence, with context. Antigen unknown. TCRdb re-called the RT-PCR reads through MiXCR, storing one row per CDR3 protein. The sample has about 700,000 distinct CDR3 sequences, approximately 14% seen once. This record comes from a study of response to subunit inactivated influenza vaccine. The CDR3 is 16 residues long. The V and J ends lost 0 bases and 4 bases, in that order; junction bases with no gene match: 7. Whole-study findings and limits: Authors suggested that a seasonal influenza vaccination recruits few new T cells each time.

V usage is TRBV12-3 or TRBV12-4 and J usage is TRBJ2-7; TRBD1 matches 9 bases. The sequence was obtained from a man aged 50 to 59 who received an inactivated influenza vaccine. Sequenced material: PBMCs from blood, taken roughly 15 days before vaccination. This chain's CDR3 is CASSLALSGQGYEQYF. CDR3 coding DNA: TGTGCCAGCAGTTTAGCGCTCTCGGGACAGGGTTACGAGCAGTACTTC.